What follows describes a single T cell receptor beta chain. Its target is not known. V lost 3 bases to trimming and J lost 0 bases; unmatched junction nucleotides: 2. Germline V gene lookup returns CDR1 SGHNT and CDR2 YYREEE (reference sequence). This CDR3 contains 14 residues. The PCR employed 60 Vbeta primers together with 13 Jbeta primers. Sequenced by immunoSEQ multiplex PCR; TCRdb stores in-frame clones only, minus some. The table lists over 150,000 clones, about 86% of them singletons, with around 2.4% in the top ten. The source of the sample is a study of cytomegalovirus exposure and HLA in healthy donors. Study conclusions and caveats: V segments that were indistinguishable, TRBV6-2 and TRBV6-3 among them, were omitted from analysis. Later on, a genetic analysis was performed. It linked a missense variant in DCLRE1C with V- and J-gene trimming of TCR beta.

The receptor's source is a woman younger than 45 in good health and CMV-seronegative. The sample comprised PBMCs. The rearrangement uses TRBV5-4 and TRBJ1-1; 7 bases fit TRBD1. Here the CDR3 DNA reads TGTGCCAGCAGCTGGACAGGAGTGAACACTGAAGCTTTCTTT. This sequence encodes CASSWTGVNTEAFF.